This T cell receptor (beta chain) was observed in a study of regulatory T cells in long-lasting Graves disease. Study-wide results and limits: Having few samples may have compromised the accuracy.

CDR1 is MNHNS, CDR2 SASEGT, per germline. V was shortened by 6 bases and J by 8 bases, with 13 bases between the two germline ends. The CDR3 loop spans 12 amino acids. Arm-PCR of CDR3 regions and iRepertoire HTBI primers were the basis on which TCR beta libraries were built. One entry per CDR3 protein, called by TCRdb with MiXCR from the multiplex PCR reads. The data contain 440,000 or so distinct CDR3 sequences, under 15% of them singletons. About this clonotype itself: The target antigen is unknown.

Time point defined: newly diagnosed GD, antithyroid drugs for less than 3 months. PBMCs provided the RNA from which the TCR library was made. These data also formed part of another study, on T cells in Graves' hyperthyroidism and ophthalmopathy.

The chain links TRBV6-1 to TRBJ1-2, with a tentative D call TRBD1 (6 bases). This sample comprised peripheral blood mononuclear cells (PBMCs), obtained at new diagnosis, from a patient treated with antithyroid drugs. The TCR originated in a woman aged 25-40 years with Graves disease. The CDR3 bases are TGTGCCAGCAGGCCGACAGGAAGGGGCTACACCTTC. Amino acids: CASRPTGRGYTF.